One sample yielded the 10 T cell receptor beta chains listed below, sequenced in a study of shared clonotypes between healthy human individuals. The method was immunoSEQ multiplex PCR; TCRdb's version includes in-frame clones alone and lacks a portion of them. The sample consists of approximately 710,000 clones, roughly 91% of them appearing once. Sequenced sample: memory CD8+ T cells from PBMCs. Specified subset: CD45RO+ cells pooled with CCR7-negative TemRA cells. These receptors came from a man younger than 30 in good health. Some clones in this sample may be carry-over from other donors' samples.

This clone was seen only a few times. This CDR3 reads CASRGPFSYEQYF. The CDR3 DNA follows: TGTGCCAGCAGGGGACCGTTCTCCTACGAGCAGTACTTC. V usage is TRBV27 and J usage is TRBJ2-7; TRBD1 or TRBD2 may be the D gene (5 bases each). This CDR3 contains 13 residues. V lost 6 bases and J lost 0, with 9 bases in between. Per the germline V gene, CDR1 is MNHEY and CDR2 is SMNVEV (reference sequence).

This clone was seen only once. The chain combines TRBV11-2 with TRBJ2-7; TRBD1 agrees at 8 bases. Germline CDR1 SGHAT, CDR2 FQNNGV. The ends lost 1 base at V and 7 bases at J; junction bases unmatched: 9. The CDR3 loop spans 15 amino acids. The CDR3 spells CASSLGAGGAEEQYF. In nucleotides, the CDR3 is TGTGCCAGCAGCTTAGGGGCAGGGGGCGCGGAAGAGCAGTACTTC.

Worth noting for this clone: Sequence at one end of the junction differs from germline and may be a read error. The genes are TRBV9 and TRBJ1-3, with a possible D match to TRBD1 (5 bases). Germline CDR1 reads SGDLS; CDR2 reads YYNGEE. The CDR3 has 14 residues. CDR3: CASSNWTTGNEGVF. The CDR3 region has the DNA TGTGCCAGCAGCAACTGGACAACCGGAAACGAGGGAGTATTT. Full variable domain (rest looked up from reference TRBV9 and TRBJ1-3): DSGVTQTPKHLITATGQRVTLRCSPRSGDLSVYWYQQSLDQGLQFLIQYYNGEERAKGNILERFSAQQFPDLHSELNLSSLELGDSALYFCASSNWTTGNEGVFGEGSWLTVV.

The rearrangement links TRBV11-2 to TRBJ2-1; D not certain. The V and J ends lost 0 bases and 4 bases respectively, with 13 bases between them. The CDR3 covers 16 residues. CDR1 SGHAT and CDR2 FQNNGV come from the germline V gene. The CDR3 loop is CASSLDPETYYNEQFF. The DNA of the CDR3 is TGTGCCAGCAGCTTAGATCCGGAGACCTATTACAATGAGCAGTTCTTC. The variable domain in full, completed from reference TRBV11-2 and TRBJ2-1, reads EAGVAQSPRYKIIEKRQSVAFWCNPISGHATLYWYQQILGQGPKLLIQFQNNGVVDDSQLPKDRFSAERLKGVDSTLKIQPAKLEDSAVYLCASSLDPETYYNEQFFGPGTRLTVL.

The chain uses TRBV5-1 and TRBJ1-1; D gene unclear. CDR3 length: 13 amino acids. V shed 4 bases and J shed 6 bases, with 13 bases lying between them. The germline V gene encodes CDR1 SGHRS and CDR2 YFSETQ. CDR3: CASSLGGGPEAFF. The CDR3 nucleotides read TGCGCCAGCAGCCTGGGAGGTGGCCCTGAAGCTTTCTTT.

The CDR3 DNA follows: TGTGCCAGCAGCGCCATGACAGGGAGCAATCAGCCCCAGCATTTT. It is translated as CASSAMTGSNQPQHF. The chain recombines TRBV2 with TRBJ1-5, with 7 positions matching TRBD1. Trimming took 6 bases from V and 1 from J; bases not matched to a gene: 6. The germline gives CDR1 SNHLY, CDR2 FYNNEI. The CDR3 consists of 15 residues.

The V call is TRBV29-1, the J call TRBJ2-7; possible D gene TRBD2, 6 bases. The V gene's germline CDR1 is SQVTM and CDR2 ANQGSEA. Between the trimmed V and J ends, which lost 4 bases and 0 bases, there was a span of 10 bases. This CDR3 is 13 amino acids long. DNA for the CDR3: TGCAGCGTTGGAGCGGGCGACTCCTACGAGCAGTACTTC. It specifies CSVGAGDSYEQYF.

The chain is built from TRBV27 and TRBJ2-2; 10 positions agree with TRBD2. CDR3 length: 15 residues. J lost 4 bases, V lost 4 bases, and 3 bases had no gene match. Germline CDR1 and CDR2: MNHEY and SMNVEV (reference sequence). The CDR3 region has the DNA TGTGCCAGCAGTTGGACTAGCGGTACCACCGGGGAGCTGTTTTTT. Translating it yields CASSWTSGTTGELFF.

There are many counts of this clone. The chain recombines TRBV7-9 with TRBJ1-3; no firm D call. The germline V gene has CDR1 SEHNR and CDR2 FQNEAQ (reference sequence). V was pared by 5 bases and J by 4 bases, with 6 bases between. This CDR3 region has 12 residues. In DNA, the CDR3 is TGTGCCAGCAGCAAAGACGGAAACACCATATATTTT. Its translation: CASSKDGNTIYF.

This chain uses TRBV5-1 with TRBJ2-1, with a tentative D call TRBD1 (6 bases). The germline CDR1 and CDR2 sequences are SGHRS and YFSETQ. Deletions cut 7 bases from V and 8 bases from J, with 22 bases between. The CDR3 has 15 amino acids. CDR3 protein: CASGGIGTLRYEQFF. CDR3 DNA sequence: TGCGCCAGCGGAGGAATTGGGACATTAAGATATGAGCAGTTCTTC.